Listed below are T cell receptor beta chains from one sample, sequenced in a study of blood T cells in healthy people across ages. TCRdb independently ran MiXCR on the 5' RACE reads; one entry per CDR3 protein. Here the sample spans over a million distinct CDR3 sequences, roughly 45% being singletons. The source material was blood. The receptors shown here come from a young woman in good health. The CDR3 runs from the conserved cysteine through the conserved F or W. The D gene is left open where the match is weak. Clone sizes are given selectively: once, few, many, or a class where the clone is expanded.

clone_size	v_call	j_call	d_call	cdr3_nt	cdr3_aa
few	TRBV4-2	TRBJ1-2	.	TGTGCCAGCAGCCAAGATCAAGGGGTGGCTGGCTACACCTTC	CASSQDQGVAGYTF
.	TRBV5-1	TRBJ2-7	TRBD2	TGCGCCAGCAGTCAAGATAGCGGGAGGGCGTATGAGCAGTACTTC	CASSQDSGRAYEQYF
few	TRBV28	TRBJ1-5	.	TGTGCCAGCAGTTTAGATTTCGGGCAGATCTTCAATCAGCCCCAGCATTTT	CASSLDFGQIFNQPQHF
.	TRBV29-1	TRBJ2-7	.	TGCAGCGTTGAATCAGGGAGCTCCTACAATGAGCAGTACTTC	CSVESGSSYNEQYF
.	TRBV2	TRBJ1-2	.	TGTGCCAGCACGGACGGATACTATGGCTACACCTTC	CASTDGYYGYTF
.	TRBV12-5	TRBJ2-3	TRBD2	TGTGCTAGTGGTTGGACTAGCGGGAGGGCCGTTTTCCGCACAGATACGCAGTATTTT	CASGWTSGRAVFRTDTQYF
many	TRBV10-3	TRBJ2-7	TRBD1	TGTGCCATCAGTGAAGGGACAGGGTCCTACGAGCAGTACTTC	CAISEGTGSYEQYF
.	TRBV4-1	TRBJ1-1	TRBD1	TGCGCCAGCAGCCGAGAAGGAACAGGGGGGAACACTGAAGCTTTCTTT	CASSREGTGGNTEAFF
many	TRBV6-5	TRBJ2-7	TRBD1	TGCGCCAGCAGCTACTCCGGGACAGGGTACGAGCAGTACTTC	CASSYSGTGYEQYF
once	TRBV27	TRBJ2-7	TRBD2	TGTGCCAGATCCCGGGGGGGGCGGAGATTCTACGAGCAGTACTTC	CARSRGGRRFYEQYF
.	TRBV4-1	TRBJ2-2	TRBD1	TGCGCCAGCAGCCAAGAAGGGACAGGGGGCCTGAACACCGGGGAGCTGTTTTTT	CASSQEGTGGLNTGELFF
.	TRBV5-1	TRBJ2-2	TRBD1	TGCGCCAGCGGAAATCCACGGACAGGGCTGACCGGGGAGCTGTTTTTT	CASGNPRTGLTGELFF
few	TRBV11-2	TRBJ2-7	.	TGTGCCAGCAGCTTAGTTGCGGGAACGGGGGAGCAGTACTTC	CASSLVAGTGEQYF
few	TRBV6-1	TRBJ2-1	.	TGTGCCAGCCAAACGGTCTTCACCTACAATGAGCAGTTCTTC	CASQTVFTYNEQFF
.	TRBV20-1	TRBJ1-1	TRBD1	TGCAGTGCCAAACTCTTGACAGGGGAGGCTGAAGCTTTCTTT	CSAKLLTGEAEAFF
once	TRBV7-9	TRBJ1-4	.	TGTGCCAGCAGCTTAGAGGGGAGGCTAAATGAAAAACTGTTTTTT	CASSLEGRLNEKLFF
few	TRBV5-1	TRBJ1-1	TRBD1	TGCGCCAGCAGCTTCTCCGGGACAGGTTTTTCTGAAGCTTTCTTT	CASSFSGTGFSEAFF
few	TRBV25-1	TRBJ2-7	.	TGTGCCAGCAGTGGACGGGACCTCTACGAGCAGTACTTC	CASSGRDLYEQYF
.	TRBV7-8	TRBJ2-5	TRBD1	TGTGCCAGCAGCAATGGACAGGGCGAACAAGAGACCCAGTACTTC	CASSNGQGEQETQYF
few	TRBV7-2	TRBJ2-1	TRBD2	TGTGCCAGCAGCTTGGCGGGAGGGATTCGGAATGAGCAGTTCTTC	CASSLAGGIRNEQFF
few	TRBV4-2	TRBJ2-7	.	TGTGCCAGCACCAAGGAAGGGAGCGCTAGCTCCTACGAGCAGTACTTC	CASTKEGSASSYEQYF
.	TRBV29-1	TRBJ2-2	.	TGCAGCGTTCGGGAGAACACCGGGGAGCTGTTTTTT	CSVRENTGELFF
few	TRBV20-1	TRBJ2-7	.	TGCAGTGCTAGAGATCCCCGACGCCTCTCCTACGAGCAGTACTTC	CSARDPRRLSYEQYF
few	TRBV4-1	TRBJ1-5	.	TGCGCCAGCAGCCAAGTGCTCGCTGGGTTCGGAGGGAAGCCCCAGCATTTT	CASSQVLAGFGGKPQHF
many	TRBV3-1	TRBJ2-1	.	TGTGCCAGCAGCCAGGGGGGTGAGCAGTTCTTC	CASSQGGEQFF
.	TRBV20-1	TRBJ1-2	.	TGCAGTGCCCCGACCGGGACACACGACTATGGCTACACCTTC	CSAPTGTHDYGYTF
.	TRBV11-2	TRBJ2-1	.	TGTGCCAGCAGGCCACCAAACGAAGGGCAAGAGACCCAGTTCTTC	CASRPPNEGQETQFF
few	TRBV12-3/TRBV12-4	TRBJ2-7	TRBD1	TGTGCCAGCAGTTCGGGACAGGGCCTTTGGGATGAGCAGTACTTC	CASSSGQGLWDEQYF
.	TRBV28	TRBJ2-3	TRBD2	TGTGCCAGCAGTCAGACTAGCGGGGCGGATACGCAGTATTTT	CASSQTSGADTQYF
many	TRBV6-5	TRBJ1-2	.	TGTGCCAGCAGTTACTCTGCAGGGAACTATGGCTACACCTTC	CASSYSAGNYGYTF
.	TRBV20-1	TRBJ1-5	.	TGCAGTGCTAGAGCCTTAGCGGGGCCCTCCTATCAGCCCCAGCATTTT	CSARALAGPSYQPQHF
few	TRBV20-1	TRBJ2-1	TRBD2	TGCAGTGCTCCACCGGGGACTAGCGGGGGGGACCAGCAGTTCTTC	CSAPPGTSGGDQQFF
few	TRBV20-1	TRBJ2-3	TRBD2	TGCAGCCTGACTAGCGGGAGAAGCACAGATACGCAGTATTTT	CSLTSGRSTDTQYF
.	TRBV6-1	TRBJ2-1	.	TGTGCCAGCAGTGAGGACACCCTCCAAGAGACCCAGTTCTTC	CASSEDTLQETQFF
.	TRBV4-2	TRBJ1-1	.	TGTGCCAGCAGCCAAGACCGACAGAACACTGATGCTTTCTTT	CASSQDRQNTDAFF
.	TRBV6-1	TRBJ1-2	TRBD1	TGTGCCAGCACCACAGGGGAGTCGTACTATGGCTACACCTTC	CASTTGESYYGYTF
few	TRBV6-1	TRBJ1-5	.	TGTGCCAGCCTGAGAAATCTCCAGGATCAGCCCCAGCATTTT	CASLRNLQDQPQHF
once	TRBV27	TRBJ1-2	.	TGTGCCAGCAGTCCCCGACAGGTAGTACATGGCTACACCTTC	CASSPRQVVHGYTF
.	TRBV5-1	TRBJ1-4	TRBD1	TGCGCCAGCAGCTCCTCTGGGACAGGGGTCGGGACTAATGAAAAACTGTTTTTT	CASSSSGTGVGTNEKLFF
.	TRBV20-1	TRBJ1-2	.	TGCAGTGCTAGAGAGAAAGGGGTCGCACCCTATGGCTACACCTTC	CSAREKGVAPYGYTF
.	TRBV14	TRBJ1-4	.	TGTGCTAGCAGCCAAGAAGTGAGGGGGGCAAGTAATGAAAAACTGTTTTTT	CASSQEVRGASNEKLFF
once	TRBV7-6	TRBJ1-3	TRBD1	TGTGCCAGCAGCCCCGACCAGGGGGCACGTGGAAACACCATATATTTT	CASSPDQGARGNTIYF
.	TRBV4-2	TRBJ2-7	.	TGTGCCAGCAGCCAAGAGCAGGACTTGGGCTACAATGAGCAGTACTTC	CASSQEQDLGYNEQYF
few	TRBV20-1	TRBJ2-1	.	TGCAGTGCCCACCGGGCCCTATACAATGAGCAGTTCTTC	CSAHRALYNEQFF
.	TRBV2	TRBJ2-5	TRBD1	TGTGCCAGCACCAAGGGACAGGGGATCCAAGAGACCCAGTACTTC	CASTKGQGIQETQYF
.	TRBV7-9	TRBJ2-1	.	TGTGCCAGTGGAAGATCAGGGGTCAGCGATGAGCAGTTCTTC	CASGRSGVSDEQFF
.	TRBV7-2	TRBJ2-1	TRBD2	TGTGCCAGCAGCTTAGGCCCTAGCGGAACCTACAATGAGCAGTTCTTC	CASSLGPSGTYNEQFF
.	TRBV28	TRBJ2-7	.	TGTGCCAGCTTACTGGGCGGCTCCTACGAGCAGTACTTC	CASLLGGSYEQYF
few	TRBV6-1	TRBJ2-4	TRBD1	TGTGCCAGCAGGTCCAGGACAGGGCCCCAAAACATTCAGTACTTC	CASRSRTGPQNIQYF
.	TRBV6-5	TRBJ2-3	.	TGTGCCAGCAGTGGAGGGCGGTTGTTCACAGATACGCAGTATTTT	CASSGGRLFTDTQYF
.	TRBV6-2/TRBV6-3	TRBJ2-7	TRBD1	TGTGCCAGTCAGACTCCGGGACAGGGCTCCTACGAGCAGTACTTC	CASQTPGQGSYEQYF
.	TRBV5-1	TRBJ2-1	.	TGCGCCAGCAGCTTGGATGGTGGACAGTCTAGAAATGAGCAGTTCTTC	CASSLDGGQSRNEQFF
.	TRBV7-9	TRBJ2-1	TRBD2	TGTGCCAGCACCTTAGCGGGGTCTGACGATGAGCAGTTCTTC	CASTLAGSDDEQFF
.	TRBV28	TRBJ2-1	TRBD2	TGTGCCAGCAACCCTAGCGGGGGGGCCCGGCTCTACAATGAGCAGTTCTTC	CASNPSGGARLYNEQFF
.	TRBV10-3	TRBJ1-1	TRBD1	TGTGTCACCAGGGAGGGCAGGGGGGAGAACACTGAAGCTTTCTTT	CVTREGRGENTEAFF
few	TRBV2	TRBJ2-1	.	TGTGCCAGCAATAGCGAGATTTACAATGAGCAGTTCTTC	CASNSEIYNEQFF
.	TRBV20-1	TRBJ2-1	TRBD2	TGCAGTGCTAGTCCCTCCGGGACTAGCAAGAGCAGTGAGCAGTTCTTC	CSASPSGTSKSSEQFF
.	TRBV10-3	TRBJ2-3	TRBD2	TGTGCCATCAGAGTGACTAGCGGGAGGAGCACAGATACGCAGTATTTT	CAIRVTSGRSTDTQYF
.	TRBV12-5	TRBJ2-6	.	TGTGCTAGTGGTCCCGGGACATCTGGGGCCAACGTCCTGACTTTC	CASGPGTSGANVLTF